These 25 T cell receptor beta chains came from one sample sequenced in a study of long-term antiretroviral therapy in people with HIV. An immunoSEQ assay, version v3.0, was performed at survey level. Clones were sequenced by immunoSEQ multiplex PCR, and TCRdb holds only the in-frame ones, with some missing. The table has just under 35,000 clones, roughly 85% seen once. The sequenced sample was unsorted PBMCs, obtained roughly 2.9 years before starting antiretroviral therapy. These receptors all stem from a woman aged 25-40 years with HIV.

V is TRBV5-1 and J is TRBJ1-2; no clear D gene. Trimming cost V 0 bases and J 4 bases, with 10 bases left between them. This CDR3 contains 14 residues. Germline CDR1 reads SGHRS; CDR2 reads YFSETQ. This CDR3 is CASSLDRATYGYTF. CDR3 DNA: TGCGCCAGCAGCTTGGACAGAGCTACCTATGGCTACACCTTC. Combining the CDR3 with reference TRBV5-1 and TRBJ1-2 gives the whole variable domain KAGVTQTPRYLIKTRGQQVTLSCSPISGHRSVSWYQQTPGQGLQFLFEYFSETQRNKGNFPGRFSGRQFSNSRSEMNVSTLELGDSALYLCASSLDRATYGYTFGSGTRLTVV.

The rearrangement uses TRBV4-2 and TRBJ1-2, with 8 bases that match TRBD1. The CDR3 sequence is 14 residues long. The V segment lost 4 bases and the J segment 2 bases; nucleotides outside the gene matches: 3. Germline V CDR1 and CDR2: LGHNA, YNFKEQ. The CDR3 DNA reads as TGTGCCAGCAGCCTTCGGACAGGGAACTATGGCTACACCTTC. Translation gives CASSLRTGNYGYTF.

This clone was seen a few times. The chain is built from TRBV19 and TRBJ1-2, with D maybe TRBD1 (5 bases). V dropped 6 bases and J dropped 5 bases, with 19 bases sitting between them. From germline, CDR1 is LNHDA and CDR2 SQIVND (reference sequence). The CDR3 sequence is 15 residues long. The CDR3 DNA follows: TGTGCCAGTAGCTCGCGGGGCAGGATATTTTATGGCTACACCTTC. This sequence encodes CASSSRGRIFYGYTF.

The chain couples TRBV18 to TRBJ2-3; 14 bases are shared with TRBD2. The trim removed 9 bases at V and 8 bases at J, leaving 16 bases unmatched. Germline lookup yields CDR1 KGHSH and CDR2 LQKENI. CDR3 size: 17 residues. The CDR3 bases are TGTGCCAGTTCTGGACTAGCGGGGGGCCAAGCTAAAGGTACGCAGTATTTT. Its translation is CASSGLAGGQAKGTQYF.

The chain links TRBV9 to TRBJ2-1, with D unclear. The CDR3 loop spans 13 amino acids. Germline CDR1 is SGDLS and CDR2 is YYNGEE. V lost 0 bases and J lost 4, with 5 bases in between. The CDR3 loop is CASSVGEYNEQFF. The CDR3 nucleotides are TGTGCCAGCAGCGTAGGCGAGTACAATGAGCAGTTCTTC.

This chain links TRBV7-9 with TRBJ2-3, with D perhaps matching TRBD1 or TRBD2 (6 bases each). This CDR3 spans 15 amino acids. Germline lookup yields CDR1 SEHNR and CDR2 FQNEAQ (reference sequence). Trimming pared 5 bases from V and 4 bases from J, leaving 16 bases between. The CDR3: CASSRMEGGADTQYF. The CDR3 nucleotides are TGTGCCAGCAGCCGGATGGAGGGGGGCGCAGATACGCAGTATTTT.

The V gene is TRBV18, the J gene TRBJ1-1; D is unclear. The CDR3 runs 15 residues. Germline CDR1 KGHSH, CDR2 LQKENI. With 4 bases removed from V and 0 bases from J, the gap between germline ends came to 12 bases. CDR3 DNA sequence: TGTGCCAGCTCACTAAGGACTGGGATGAACACTGAAGCTTTCTTT. It encodes CASSLRTGMNTEAFF.

This chain uses TRBV18 with TRBJ1-1; D not certain. Germline V gene data show CDR1 as KGHSH and CDR2 as LQKENI. Trimming left V 6 bases short and J 4 bases short, with 21 bases between. This CDR3 has 16 residues. CDR3 coding DNA: TGTGCCAGCTCGGGAATCGTCGGGGTAGTAAGCACTGAAGCTTTCTTT. Its protein product is CASSGIVGVVSTEAFF.

With regard to this clone: The sample holds other DNA sequences that translate to the same CDR3. The chain links TRBV9 to TRBJ2-7, with TRBD1 identical over 7 bases. This CDR3 contains 14 residues. CDR1 and CDR2 from the germline V gene are SGDLS and YYNGEE. Trimming removed 2 bases from V and 2 bases from J; junction bases left unmatched: 4. The CDR3 nucleotides read TGTGCCAGCAGCGTGACAGGGACCACCTACGAGCAGTACTTC. As protein: CASSVTGTTYEQYF.

This chain links TRBV7-9 with TRBJ2-1; TRBD2 is a possible D gene (6 bases). This CDR3 is built from 14 residues. Trimming removed 5 bases at V and 8 bases at J, with 16 bases between. Germline V gene data show CDR1 as SEHNR and CDR2 as FQNEAQ (reference sequence). This CDR3 reads CASSTGLSIHEQFF. The CDR3, as DNA: TGTGCCAGCAGCACGGGACTCAGCATCCATGAGCAGTTCTTC.

This chain joins TRBV18 and TRBJ1-2; D might be TRBD1 (5 bases). This CDR3 has 14 amino acids. Germline CDR1 KGHSH, CDR2 LQKENI. Trimming stripped 1 base from V and 2 bases from J, with 8 bases between. CDR3 bases: TGTGCCAGCTCACCACAACCAGGGAACTATGGCTACACCTTC. Translation: CASSPQPGNYGYTF.

This chain connects TRBV11-2 to TRBJ1-4; D unresolved. The germline V gene encodes CDR1 SGHAT and CDR2 FQNNGV. The ends were cut back, 3 bases at V and 8 bases at J, with 16 bases in the middle. The CDR3 is 15 amino acids. The CDR3 region has the DNA TGTGCCAGCAGCTTCGGACGGAGGAGGGAAGAAAAACTGTTTTTT. Translation: CASSFGRRREEKLFF. Full variable domain (rest looked up from reference TRBV11-2 and TRBJ1-4): EAGVAQSPRYKIIEKRQSVAFWCNPISGHATLYWYQQILGQGPKLLIQFQNNGVVDDSQLPKDRFSAERLKGVDSTLKIQPAKLEDSAVYLCASSFGRRREEKLFFGSGTQLSVL.

V is TRBV11-2 and J is TRBJ2-7, with a possible D match to TRBD1 (5 bases). Trimming removed 4 bases at V and 0 bases at J, with 16 bases between. The germline CDR1 and CDR2 sequences are SGHAT and FQNNGV. This CDR3 spans 16 amino acids. CDR3 region: CASSSYTGQSSYEQYV. The CDR3 coding sequence is TGTGCCAGCAGCTCCTATACAGGCCAAAGCTCCTACGAGCAGTACGTC.

This clone occurred a few times. This chain connects TRBV4-1 to TRBJ2-2; the match to TRBD2 covers 8 bases. V trimming: 6 bases; J trimming: 3 bases; junction bases outside the gene matches: 12. The CDR3 consists of 17 residues. Germline CDR1 and CDR2: MGHRA and YSYEKL. In DNA form, the CDR3 reads TGCGCCAGCAGTCTTTACTACGGGGGGGCGGACACCGGGGAGCTGTTTTTT. It yields the protein CASSLYYGGADTGELFF.

The J gene is TRBJ2-1, the V gene TRBV5-1; a weak D match, TRBD2 (7 bases). V was trimmed by 0 bases and J by 6 bases, leaving 16 bases between them. The CDR3 has 16 residues. Looked up from germline, CDR1 is SGHRS and CDR2 is YFSETQ. The CDR3 sequence: CASSLDRARGGNEQFF. CDR3 coding DNA: TGCGCCAGCAGCTTGGACAGGGCAAGGGGGGGCAATGAGCAGTTCTTC. The full variable domain, its missing parts supplied by reference TRBV5-1 and TRBJ2-1, is KAGVTQTPRYLIKTRGQQVTLSCSPISGHRSVSWYQQTPGQGLQFLFEYFSETQRNKGNFPGRFSGRQFSNSRSEMNVSTLELGDSALYLCASSLDRARGGNEQFFGPGTRLTVL.

This chain joins TRBV28 and TRBJ2-7; 8 bases are a match to TRBD1. V was pared by 8 bases and J by 0 bases, with 6 bases of the junction left unmatched. The CDR3 runs 14 residues. CDR1 is MDHEN, CDR2 SYDVKM, per germline. The CDR3 here is CASSRTGTSYEQYF. The CDR3 nucleotides are TGTGCCAGCTCAAGGACAGGGACCTCCTACGAGCAGTACTTC.

With respect to this clone: Germline is not matched at one junction end, which may reflect a read error. The chain couples TRBV5-8 to TRBJ2-1; D is possibly TRBD2 (6 bases). CDR3 length: 15 residues. Germline CDR1 is SGHTS and CDR2 is YDEGEE. This CDR3 reads CASSLGWGYRGTGLF. CDR3 DNA sequence: TGTGCCAGCAGCTTGGGATGGGGCTACCGGGGGACGGGGCTCTTC.

The chain combines TRBV7-2 with TRBJ2-5; perhaps TRBD1 as D (6 bases). Trimming removed 6 bases at V and 2 bases at J, with 10 bases between. The CDR3 runs 13 residues. CDR1 is SGHTA, CDR2 FQGNSA, per germline. The DNA for the CDR3 is TGTGCCAGCAGTTACAGGGTACAAGAGACCCAGTACTTC. This gives the protein CASSYRVQETQYF.

V gene TRBV6-6 combines with J gene TRBJ2-7; the match to TRBD1 covers 7 bases. V was pared by 5 bases and J by 0 bases, with 10 bases of the junction left unmatched. The CDR3 extends over 16 amino acids. Germline assignment: CDR1 MNHNY and CDR2 SVGAGI (reference sequence). The DNA for the CDR3 is TGTGCCAGCAGTCAGACCGACAGGGCGGGCTCCTACGAGCAGTACTTC. This translates into CASSQTDRAGSYEQYF.

This chain connects TRBV11-1 to TRBJ2-7; TRBD1 might be the D (5 bases). Germline CDR1 SGHAT, CDR2 FQDESV (reference sequence). The CDR3 sequence is 14 residues long. V was cut by 5 bases and J by 2 bases, with 13 bases left in between. In DNA form, the CDR3 reads TGTGCCAGCAGCCCGTGGGCAGGGCCCTACGAGCAGTACTTC. Protein product: CASSPWAGPYEQYF.

This chain connects TRBV29-1 to TRBJ2-1, with D unclear. The CDR3 is 11 residues long. V gave up 4 bases and J gave up 4 bases, with 5 bases separating them. From germline, CDR1 is SQVTM and CDR2 ANQGSEA. DNA for the CDR3: TGCAGCGTTGGATTTTACAATGAGCAGTTCTTC. Translated, it gives CSVGFYNEQFF.

The rearrangement links TRBV7-2 to TRBJ2-1; tentative D call: TRBD2 (6 bases). Trimming pared 5 bases from V and 9 bases from J, leaving 17 bases between. The CDR3 runs 14 residues. CDR1 is SGHTA, CDR2 FQGNSA, per germline. CDR3 DNA: TGTGCCAGCAGCGTTGGTACATGGACTACTGAGCAGTTCTTC. It yields the protein CASSVGTWTTEQFF.

The DNA of the CDR3 is TGTGCCAGCAGCGCTACCTCAAGCACAGATACGCAGTATTTT. Protein product: CASSATSSTDTQYF. The J gene is TRBJ2-3, the V gene TRBV9; no definite D call. Germline-derived CDR1 and CDR2 are SGDLS and YYNGEE. This CDR3 comprises 14 residues. Deletions cut 3 bases from V and 0 bases from J, with 8 bases between.

Comments on this clone: Other DNA variants within this sample encode the same CDR3. CDR3 DNA: TGTGCCAGCAGTTTAATCAGGAACACTGAAGCTTTCTTT. This gives the protein CASSLIRNTEAFF. V is TRBV27 and J is TRBJ1-1; no reliable D call. Germline lookup yields CDR1 MNHEY and CDR2 SMNVEV (reference sequence). V shed 2 bases and J shed 1 base, with 5 bases lying between them. CDR3 length equals 13 residues.

The genes are TRBV9 and TRBJ2-5; D remains ambiguous. Germline loops: CDR1 SGDLS, CDR2 YYNGEE. V lost 0 bases and J 1 base, leaving 7 bases between the germline ends. The CDR3 runs to 14 residues. CDR3 protein: CASSVGNPQETQYF. CDR3 coding DNA: TGTGCCAGCAGCGTAGGGAACCCCCAAGAGACCCAGTACTTC.